What follows are 9 T cell receptor beta chains derived from one specimen sequenced in a study of breast tumors, draining lymph nodes, adjacent tissues. Using its own MiXCR run on the multiplex PCR reads, TCRdb lists one record per CDR3 protein. The data show some 170,000 distinct CDR3 sequences, around 35% seen once. The lymph nodes were axillary draining lymph nodes from breast cancer patients. Source material: axillary lymph node tissue. All receptors come from a female donor with breast cancer. Some clones in this sample may be carry-over from other donors' samples.

This clonotype was observed a handful of times. This sequence joins TRBV7-9 and TRBJ1-1; D ambiguous. The germline CDR1 and CDR2 sequences are SEHNR and FQNEAQ (reference sequence). The CDR3 totals 13 residues. V shed 1 base and J shed 6 bases, with 9 bases lying between them. CDR3 DNA sequence: TGTGCCAGCAGCTTAGAAGGCGGGGCTGAAGCTTTCTTT. Its protein product is CASSLEGGAEAFF. Variable domain in full (rest from reference TRBV7-9 and TRBJ1-1): DTGVSQNPRHKITKRGQNVTFRCDPISEHNRLYWYRQTLGQGPEFLTYFQNEAQLEKSRLLSDRFSAERPKGSFSTLEIQRTEQGDSAMYLCASSLEGGAEAFFGQGTRLTVV.

V gene TRBV5-6 combines with J gene TRBJ1-5, with 10 bases aligning to TRBD1. The CDR3 has 15 residues. Looked up from germline, CDR1 is SGHDT and CDR2 is YYEEEE. V lost 4 bases and J lost 3; bases outside the gene matches: 4. Here the CDR3 DNA reads TGTGCCAGCAGCGTGGGGACAGGGGACAATCAGCCCCAGCATTTT. It specifies CASSVGTGDNQPQHF.

Worth noting for this clonotype: This may be a read error, as it is one base from a much larger clone. V is TRBV20-1 and J is TRBJ2-5; D tentatively reads TRBD1 or TRBD2 (5 bases each). The CDR3 extends over 14 amino acids. Germline V CDR1 and CDR2: DFQATT, SNEGSKA (reference sequence). This CDR3 is CSAIAGTLQATQYF. For the CDR3, the DNA is TGCAGTGCTATCGCCGGGACCCTTCAAGCGACCCAGTACTTC.

The J gene is TRBJ1-5, the V gene TRBV24-1; D not resolved. The CDR3 has 10 amino acids. Germline CDR1 reads KGHDR; CDR2 reads SFDVKD. V was clipped by 0 bases and J by 10 bases, with 0 bases between them. CDR3 DNA: TGTGCCACCAGTGATTTGCCCCAGCATTTT. Protein sequence: CATSDLPQHF.

This clonotype has ten or more counts. The gene calls are TRBV4-1 and TRBJ2-1; 7 positions match TRBD2. This CDR3 is 15 amino acids long. V dropped 5 bases and J dropped 5; count of bases not matched to a gene: 9. The germline V gene has CDR1 MGHRA and CDR2 YSYEKL. The CDR3 DNA is TGCGCCAGCAGCTTAACGGGACTAAACCACAATGAGCAGTTCTTC. Amino acids: CASSLTGLNHNEQFF.

CDR3 residues: CASAPLIPTGTQYF. CDR3 bases: TGTGCCAGCGCCCCCCTCATCCCTACTGGTACGCAGTATTTT. The gene calls are TRBV6-1 and TRBJ2-3; no firm D call. Germline V gene data show CDR1 as MNHNS and CDR2 as SASEGT. This CDR3 region has 14 residues. Between the trimmed V and J ends, which lost 8 bases and 8 bases, there was a span of 20 bases.

This clonotype was recorded many times. The CDR3 is CASSMAPSGANVLTF. In DNA form, the CDR3 reads TGCGCCAGCAGCATGGCTCCCTCGGGGGCCAACGTCCTGACTTTC. The chain has TRBV5-1 and TRBJ2-6; the D is unclear. Germline V gene sequence: CDR1 SGHRS, CDR2 YFSETQ. Trimming took 4 bases from V and 4 from J, leaving 12 bases between them. There are 15 residues in the CDR3. Variable domain in full (rest from reference TRBV5-1 and TRBJ2-6): KAGVTQTPRYLIKTRGQQVTLSCSPISGHRSVSWYQQTPGQGLQFLFEYFSETQRNKGNFPGRFSGRQFSNSRSEMNVSTLELGDSALYLCASSMAPSGANVLTFGAGSRLTVL.

The rearrangement joins TRBV5-1 to TRBJ2-7, with TRBD2 as a possible D gene (5 bases). V lost 0 bases and J 2 bases, leaving 15 bases between the germline ends. The CDR3 runs 16 residues. CDR1 and CDR2 (germline): SGHRS, YFSETQ. The CDR3, as DNA: TGCGCCAGCAGCTTGGGACACCGGGATACCACCTACGAGCAGTACTTC. Translated, it gives CASSLGHRDTTYEQYF.

This clonotype was observed at least ten times. The CDR3 nucleotides are TGTGCCAGCAGCGGGACGGGAACGGCCGAGCAGTACTTC. Protein product: CASSGTGTAEQYF. This chain links TRBV5-6 with TRBJ2-7; D may correspond to TRBD1 or TRBD2 (5 bases each). The germline gives CDR1 SGHDT, CDR2 YYEEEE. V lost 4 bases to trimming and J lost 6 bases, with 14 bases between them. The CDR3 runs to 13 residues.